This T cell receptor beta chain was observed in a study of cytomegalovirus exposure and HLA in healthy donors. On this clone: The antigen is not known.

V lost 0 bases, J lost 10 bases, and 6 bases lay in between. The CDR3 runs 12 residues. Per germline, CDR1 MNHNS and CDR2 SASEGT. Overall study findings and caveats: A later examination showed that TCR association rates differed by HLA locus, with DRB1 most and HLA-C fewest. The study put 150 or so TCR beta chains on its list as cytomegalovirus-associated.

The study ran its PCR with 60 Vbeta and 13 Jbeta primers. Per the original methods: Approximately 12 million of some 80 million unique TCR beta chains were shared, per a later count. Sequencing used immunoSEQ multiplex PCR; TCRdb keeps in-frame clones, though not all of them. From that table come the V and J calls and clone size; the DNA was used to work out D and trimming. The sample has 88,000 or so clones; approximately 66% are singletons. Sequencing was carried out using PBMCs. This receptor was identified in a male donor in good health and CMV-seropositive. V usage is TRBV6-1 and J usage is TRBJ1-4; no clear D. The CDR3 loop reads CASSEAVVKLFF. CDR3 bases: TGTGCCAGCAGTGAAGCAGTAGTAAAACTGTTTTTT.